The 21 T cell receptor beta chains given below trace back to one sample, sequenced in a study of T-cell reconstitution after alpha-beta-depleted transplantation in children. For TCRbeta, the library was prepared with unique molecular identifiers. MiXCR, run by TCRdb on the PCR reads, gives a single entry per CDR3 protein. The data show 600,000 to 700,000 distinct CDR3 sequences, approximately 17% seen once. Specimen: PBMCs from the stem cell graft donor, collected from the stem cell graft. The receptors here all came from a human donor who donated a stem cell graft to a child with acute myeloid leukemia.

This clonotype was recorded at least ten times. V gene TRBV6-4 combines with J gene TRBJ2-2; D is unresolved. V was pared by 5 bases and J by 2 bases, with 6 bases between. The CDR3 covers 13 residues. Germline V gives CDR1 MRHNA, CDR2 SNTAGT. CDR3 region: CASSTTNTGELFF. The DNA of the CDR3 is TGTGCCAGCAGTACGACTAACACCGGGGAGCTGTTTTTT.

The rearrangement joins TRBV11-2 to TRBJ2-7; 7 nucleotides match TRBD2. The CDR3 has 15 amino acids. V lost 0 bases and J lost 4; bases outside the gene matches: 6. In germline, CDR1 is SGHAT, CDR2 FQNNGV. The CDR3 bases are TGTGCCAGCAGCTTAGACCCTAGCGGAGTTTACGAGCAGTACGTC. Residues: CASSLDPSGVYEQYV.

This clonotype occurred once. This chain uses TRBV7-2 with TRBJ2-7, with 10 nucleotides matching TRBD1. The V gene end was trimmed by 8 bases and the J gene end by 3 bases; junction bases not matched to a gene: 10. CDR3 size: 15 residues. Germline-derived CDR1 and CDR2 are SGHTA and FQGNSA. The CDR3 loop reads CASGHRDRGIYEQYF. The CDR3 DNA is TGTGCCAGCGGCCACCGGGACAGGGGTATCTACGAGCAGTACTTC.

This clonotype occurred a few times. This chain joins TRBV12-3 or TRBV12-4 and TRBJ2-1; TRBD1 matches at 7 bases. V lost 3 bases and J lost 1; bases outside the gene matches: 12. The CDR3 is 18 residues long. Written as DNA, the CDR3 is TGTGCCAGCAGTTTTAGCCCAGCCCAGACAGGGTCCTACAATGAGCAGTTCTTC. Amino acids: CASSFSPAQTGSYNEQFF.

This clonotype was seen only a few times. CDR3 DNA sequence: TGTGCCAGGGGGGTGGGAAACACTGAAGCTTTCTTT. It codes for CARGVGNTEAFF. V is TRBV2 and J is TRBJ1-1; TRBD1 is a possible D gene (5 bases). The CDR3 contains 12 residues. The ends were cut back, 9 bases at V and 2 bases at J, with 10 bases in the middle. The germline V gene has CDR1 SNHLY and CDR2 FYNNEI.

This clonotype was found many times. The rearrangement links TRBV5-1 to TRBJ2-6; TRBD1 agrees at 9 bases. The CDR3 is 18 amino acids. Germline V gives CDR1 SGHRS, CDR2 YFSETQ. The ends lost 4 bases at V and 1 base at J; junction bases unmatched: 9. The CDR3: CASSDRGGTISGANVLTF. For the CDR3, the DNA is TGCGCCAGCAGCGACAGGGGGGGTACCATTTCTGGGGCCAACGTCCTGACTTTC.

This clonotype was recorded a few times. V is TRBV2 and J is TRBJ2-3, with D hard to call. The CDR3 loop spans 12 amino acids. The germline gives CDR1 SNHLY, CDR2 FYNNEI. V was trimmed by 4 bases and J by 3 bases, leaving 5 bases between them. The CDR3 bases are TGTGCCAGCAGTGGCCAAACAGATACGCAGTATTTT. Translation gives CASSGQTDTQYF.

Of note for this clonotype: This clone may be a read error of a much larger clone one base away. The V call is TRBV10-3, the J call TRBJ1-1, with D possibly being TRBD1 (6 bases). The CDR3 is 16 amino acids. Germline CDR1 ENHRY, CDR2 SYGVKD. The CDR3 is CAVSESKTGLNTEAFF. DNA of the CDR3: TGTGCCGTCAGTGAGTCGAAGACAGGATTGAACACTGAAGCTTTCTTT.

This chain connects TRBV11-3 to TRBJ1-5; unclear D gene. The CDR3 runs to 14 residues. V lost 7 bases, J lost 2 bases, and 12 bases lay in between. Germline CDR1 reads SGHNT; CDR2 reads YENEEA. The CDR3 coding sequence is TGTGCCAGCACCCAGGACGGTGGCAATCAGCCCCAGCATTTT. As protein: CASTQDGGNQPQHF.

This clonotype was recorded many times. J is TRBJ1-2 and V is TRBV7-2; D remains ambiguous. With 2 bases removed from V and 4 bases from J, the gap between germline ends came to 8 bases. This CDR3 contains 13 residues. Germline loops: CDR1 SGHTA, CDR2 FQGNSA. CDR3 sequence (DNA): TGTGCCAGCAGCTTAAGTTCGAGCTATGGCTACACCTTC. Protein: CASSLSSSYGYTF.

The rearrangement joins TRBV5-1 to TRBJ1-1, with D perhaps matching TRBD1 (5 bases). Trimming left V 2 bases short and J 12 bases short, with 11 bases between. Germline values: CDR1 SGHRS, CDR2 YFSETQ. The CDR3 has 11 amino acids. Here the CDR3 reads CASSFSGTSFF. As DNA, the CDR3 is TGCGCCAGCAGCTTTTCTGGGACCTCTTTCTTT.

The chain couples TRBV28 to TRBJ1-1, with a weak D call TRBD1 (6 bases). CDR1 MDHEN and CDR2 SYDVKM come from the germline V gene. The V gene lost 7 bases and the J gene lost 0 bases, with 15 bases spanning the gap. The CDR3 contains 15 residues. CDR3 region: CASTLGGRMNTEAFF. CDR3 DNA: TGTGCCAGCACCCTGGGGGGCAGGATGAACACTGAAGCTTTCTTT.

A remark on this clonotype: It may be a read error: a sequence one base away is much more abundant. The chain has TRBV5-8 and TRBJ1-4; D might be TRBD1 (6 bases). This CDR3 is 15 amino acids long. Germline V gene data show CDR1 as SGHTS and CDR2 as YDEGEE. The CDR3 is CASSRYRGAGENLFF. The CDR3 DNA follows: TGTGCCAGCAGCCGTTATCGGGGGGCAGGGGAAAACCTGTTTTTT. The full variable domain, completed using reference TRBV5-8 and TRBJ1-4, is EAGVTQSPTHLIKTRGQQATLRCSPISGHTSVYWYQQALGLGLQFLLWYDEGEERNRGNFPPRFSGRQFPNYSSELNVNALELEDSALYLCASSRYRGAGENLFFGSGTQLSVL.

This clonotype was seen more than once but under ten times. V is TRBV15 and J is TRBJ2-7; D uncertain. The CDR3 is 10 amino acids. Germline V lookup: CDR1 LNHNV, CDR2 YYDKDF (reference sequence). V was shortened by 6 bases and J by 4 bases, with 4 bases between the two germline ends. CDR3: CATSWYEQYF. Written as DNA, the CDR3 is TGTGCCACCAGTTGGTACGAGCAGTACTTC.

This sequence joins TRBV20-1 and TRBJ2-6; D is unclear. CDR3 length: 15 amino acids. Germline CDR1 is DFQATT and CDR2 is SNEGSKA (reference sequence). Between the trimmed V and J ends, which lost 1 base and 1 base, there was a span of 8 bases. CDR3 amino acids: CSARALGSGANVLTF. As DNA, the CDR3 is TGCAGTGCTAGAGCCCTAGGATCTGGGGCCAACGTCCTGACTTTC.

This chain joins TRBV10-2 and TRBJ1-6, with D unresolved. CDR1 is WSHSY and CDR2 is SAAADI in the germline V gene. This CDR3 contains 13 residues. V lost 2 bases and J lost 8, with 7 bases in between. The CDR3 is CASSEMDDSPLHF. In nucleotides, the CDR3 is TGCGCCAGCAGTGAGATGGATGATTCACCCCTCCACTTT.

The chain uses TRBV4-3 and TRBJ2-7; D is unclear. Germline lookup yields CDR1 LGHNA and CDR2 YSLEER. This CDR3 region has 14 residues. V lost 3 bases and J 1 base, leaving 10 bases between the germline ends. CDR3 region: CASSQVFRSYEQYF. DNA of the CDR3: TGCGCCAGCAGCCAGGTCTTCAGATCCTACGAGCAGTACTTC.

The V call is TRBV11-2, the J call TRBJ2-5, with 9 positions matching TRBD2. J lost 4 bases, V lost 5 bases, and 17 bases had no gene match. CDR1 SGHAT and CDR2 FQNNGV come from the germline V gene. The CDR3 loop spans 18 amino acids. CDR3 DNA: TGTGCCAGCAGCCCGAGGGCCCGATCTAGCGGGGCGTCAGAGACCCAGTACTTC. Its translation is CASSPRARSSGASETQYF.

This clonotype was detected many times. CDR3 loop: CSARIPGLSYNEQFF. DNA of the CDR3: TGCAGTGCTAGGATACCGGGTCTTTCCTACAATGAGCAGTTCTTC. This chain uses TRBV20-1 with TRBJ2-1; D is uncertain. Trimming removed 3 bases at V and 1 base at J, with 13 bases between. CDR3 length equals 15 residues. Germline V CDR1 and CDR2: DFQATT, SNEGSKA (reference sequence).

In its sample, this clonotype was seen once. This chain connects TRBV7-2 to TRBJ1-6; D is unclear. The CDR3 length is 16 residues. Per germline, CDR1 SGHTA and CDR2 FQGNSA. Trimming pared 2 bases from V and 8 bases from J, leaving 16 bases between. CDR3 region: CASSLISAIRDSPLHF. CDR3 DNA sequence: TGTGCCAGCAGCTTAATCTCGGCCATACGAGATTCACCCCTCCACTTT.

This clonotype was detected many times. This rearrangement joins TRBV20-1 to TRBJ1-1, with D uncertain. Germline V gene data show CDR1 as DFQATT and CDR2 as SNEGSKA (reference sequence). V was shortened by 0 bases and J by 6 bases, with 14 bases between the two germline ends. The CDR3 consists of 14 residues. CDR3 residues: CSARDENPGPEAFF. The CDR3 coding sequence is TGCAGTGCTAGAGATGAGAACCCCGGGCCTGAAGCTTTCTTT.